This TCR beta chain was observed in a study of early T cells in non-severe SARS-CoV-2 infection. Whole-study context: The chains were unpaired, and the sequenced material was bulk RNA from unsorted whole blood. Notes on the study in general: Using VDJdb, the matching emphasized anti-spike CD8 responses while missing private and CD4 specificities.

TCRdb itself ran the 5' RACE reads through MiXCR, one entry per CDR3 protein. The data contain 85,000 to 95,000 distinct CDR3 sequences, roughly 17% of them singletons. The CDR3 runs 15 residues. Germline loops: CDR1 SGHTA, CDR2 FQGNSA. The junction had 6 bases not matched to a gene; V was cut back by 1 base and J by 5 bases. About this clonotype: What it binds is not known.

This sample comprised whole blood, obtained at baseline. This receptor was taken from an adult who was a healthcare worker with PCR-confirmed SARS-CoV-2 infection or an uninfected control (not recorded which). The rearrangement joins TRBV7-2 to TRBJ2-7, with 9 bases matching TRBD1. The CDR3 DNA reads TGTGCCAGCAGCTTAGTAGGGACAGGGTTTAACGAGCAGTACTTC. It is translated as CASSLVGTGFNEQYF.